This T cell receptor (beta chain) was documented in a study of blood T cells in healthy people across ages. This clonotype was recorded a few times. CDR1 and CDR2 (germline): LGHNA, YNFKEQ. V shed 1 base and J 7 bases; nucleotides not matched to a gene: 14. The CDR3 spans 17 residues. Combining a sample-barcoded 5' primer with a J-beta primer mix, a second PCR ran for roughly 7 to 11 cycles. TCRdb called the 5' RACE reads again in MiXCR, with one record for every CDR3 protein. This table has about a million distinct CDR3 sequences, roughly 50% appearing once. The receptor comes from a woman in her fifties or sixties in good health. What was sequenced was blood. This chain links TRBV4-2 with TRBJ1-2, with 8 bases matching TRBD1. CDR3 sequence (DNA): TGTGCCAGCAGCCAAGGCTCCAGACTGGACAGGGATTTTGGCTACACCTTC. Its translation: CASSQGSRLDRDFGYTF.